What follows are 10 T cell receptor beta chains derived from one specimen sequenced in a study of T-cell reconstitution after alpha-beta-depleted transplantation in children. Using unique molecular identifiers, the investigators prepared the TCRbeta library. From the PCR reads, TCRdb called clonotypes with MiXCR, one entry per CDR3 protein. The sample has under 350,000 distinct CDR3 sequences, around 9.6% seen once. The starting material was PBMCs from the stem cell graft donor, obtained from the stem cell graft. All receptors come from a human donor who donated a stem cell graft to a child with SCID.

This clonotype was counted a few times. The J gene is TRBJ2-4, the V gene TRBV12-3 or TRBV12-4; D gene unclear. V was trimmed by 7 bases and J by 8 bases, leaving 18 bases between them. The CDR3 has 14 residues. CDR3 sequence: CASNNGPNEDIQYF. The CDR3 DNA is TGTGCCAGCAACAACGGCCCTAACGAGGACATTCAGTACTTC.

This clonotype was recorded a few times. This chain links TRBV3-1 with TRBJ2-2; no definite D call. V was cut by 10 bases and J by 8 bases, with 14 bases left in between. Germline loops: CDR1 LGHDT, CDR2 YNNKEL (reference sequence). This CDR3 region has 12 residues. For the CDR3, the DNA is TGTGCCACCCCGTCGATCGGAGGGGAGCTGTTTTTT. The encoded protein is CATPSIGGELFF.

CDR3 coding DNA: TGTGCCAGCAGCCAGTTCGTGGGCGGCGACTATGGCTACACCTTC. Translation gives CASSQFVGGDYGYTF. The chain joins TRBV4-2 to TRBJ1-2; D is unclear. The germline V and J ends were trimmed by 3 bases and 3 bases, with 14 bases remaining between them. The CDR3 runs 15 residues. CDR1 is LGHNA and CDR2 is YNFKEQ in the germline V gene.

This clonotype was seen repeatedly, ten times or more. The J gene is TRBJ1-1, the V gene TRBV7-9; D is uncertain. The germline V gene encodes CDR1 SEHNR and CDR2 FQNEAQ (reference sequence). This CDR3 is built from 12 residues. V lost 5 bases and J 3 bases, leaving 7 bases between the germline ends. As DNA, the CDR3 is TGTGCCAGCAGCGAAGGGTACACTGAAGCTTTCTTT. Translated, it gives CASSEGYTEAFF.

Many counts were recorded for this clonotype. CDR3 nucleotide sequence: TGCGCCAGCAGCTTGGAACAGAACACCGGGGAGCTGTTTTTT. This codes for CASSLEQNTGELFF. V is TRBV5-1 and J is TRBJ2-2; D ambiguous. The germline V gene has CDR1 SGHRS and CDR2 YFSETQ. This CDR3 is 14 amino acids long. The V end was cut by 0 bases, the J end by 1 base, with 4 bases between.

This clonotype was recorded at least ten times. This chain joins TRBV11-1 and TRBJ2-4; 9 nucleotides align to TRBD1. Germline V lookup: CDR1 SGHAT, CDR2 FQDESV (reference sequence). Germline trimming cut 5 bases from V and 1 base from J; bases unmatched to any gene: 12. This CDR3 contains 18 residues. CDR3 in amino acids: CASSRGGQGFSAKNIQYF. The CDR3 bases are TGTGCCAGCAGCCGAGGCGGACAGGGGTTTTCGGCCAAAAACATTCAGTACTTC.

Ten or more counts support this clonotype. This chain connects TRBV4-2 to TRBJ2-2; D uncertain. V dropped 0 bases and J dropped 7 bases, with 12 bases sitting between them. This CDR3 contains 15 residues. Germline V gives CDR1 LGHNA, CDR2 YNFKEQ. The CDR3 nucleotides read TGTGCCAGCAGCCAAGATACCGTCGTAGACGGGGAGCTGTTTTTT. Its protein is CASSQDTVVDGELFF.

This clonotype was counted only a few times. The J gene is TRBJ2-3, the V gene TRBV20-1; D is perhaps TRBD2 (6 bases). The germline V and J ends were trimmed by 3 bases and 7 bases, with 11 bases remaining between them. The CDR3 contains 12 residues. Germline V gene sequence: CDR1 DFQATT, CDR2 SNEGSKA (reference sequence). CDR3 DNA sequence: TGCAGTGCTAGTCTACTAGCAAATACGCAGTATTTT. Encoded protein: CSASLLANTQYF.

The gene calls are TRBV5-1 and TRBJ2-7; weak D call: TRBD2 (5 bases). This CDR3 comprises 12 residues. The ends were cut back, 2 bases at V and 5 bases at J, with 8 bases in the middle. Germline V gene sequence: CDR1 SGHRS, CDR2 YFSETQ. The CDR3 DNA sequence: TGCGCCAGCAGCTTTGAGGGTAACGAGCAGTACTTC. Its translation is CASSFEGNEQYF.

This chain uses TRBV6-1 with TRBJ2-7, with D hard to call. V shed 6 bases and J shed 4 bases, with 16 bases lying between them. CDR1 and CDR2 (germline): MNHNS, SASEGT. The CDR3 is 14 amino acids. As DNA, the CDR3 is TGTGCCAGCAGCCCGAAGGGCCTCGGGTACGAGCAGTACTTC. This translates into CASSPKGLGYEQYF.